The rows below give T cell receptor beta chains drawn from one sample of a study of cytomegalovirus exposure and HLA in healthy donors. The assay was immunoSEQ multiplex PCR, and TCRdb's table has in-frame clones only and misses some. The table shows under 130,000 clones, with about 70% occurring only once. The source material was PBMCs. Every receptor here comes from a man in his thirties or forties in good health and CMV-seronegative. Each CDR3 is given with its conserved first and last residue. Each record gives: V gene, J gene, D gene, clone size, CDR3 protein, CDR3 DNA. A D gene is named only where the DNA matches it firmly. Size is stated for part of the rows, as once, few or many counts, or as a class when the clone is expanded.

TRBV29-1	TRBJ1-1	NA	NA	CSVTGWNTEAFF	TGCAGCGTTACAGGGTGGAACACTGAAGCTTTCTTT
TRBV2	TRBJ1-1	NA	NA	CASSEILSNTEAFF	TGTGCCAGCAGTGAAATTCTATCGAACACTGAAGCTTTCTTT
TRBV5-4	TRBJ1-1	TRBD1	NA	CASSFGQVNTEAFF	TGTGCCAGCAGCTTTGGACAGGTGAACACTGAAGCTTTCTTT
TRBV5-1	TRBJ2-7	NA	NA	CASSWQGREQYF	TGCGCCAGCAGCTGGCAGGGGAGAGAGCAGTACTTC
TRBV30	TRBJ2-3	TRBD1	NA	CAWSRGLLGDTQYF	TGTGCCTGGAGCAGGGGGTTATTGGGAGATACGCAGTATTTT
TRBV6-5	TRBJ2-7	NA	NA	CASSRSGTSYEQYF	TGTGCCAGCAGTCGATCCGGGACAAGCTACGAGCAGTACTTC
TRBV28	TRBJ2-3	NA	NA	CASRRTRNTDTQYF	TGTGCCAGCAGACGGACAAGAAACACAGATACGCAGTATTTT
TRBV28	TRBJ2-3	NA	NA	CASSLWEDYPDTQYF	TGTGCCAGCAGTTTATGGGAAGACTACCCAGATACGCAGTATTTT
TRBV5-1	TRBJ2-7	TRBD1	NA	CASSLGTGGREQYF	TGCGCCAGCAGCTTGGGGACAGGGGGCAGAGAGCAGTACTTC
TRBV7-3	TRBJ2-3	NA	NA	CASSPGTDTQYF	TGTGCCAGCAGCCCAGGGACAGATACGCAGTATTTT
TRBV6-6	TRBJ2-2	NA	NA	CASIITGVGTGELFF	TGTGCCAGCATCATAACGGGTGTAGGAACCGGGGAGCTGTTTTTT
TRBV6-1	TRBJ1-5	TRBD1	NA	CASSTTGPNQPQHF	TGTGCCAGCAGCACGACAGGGCCGAATCAGCCCCAGCATTTT
TRBV9	TRBJ2-1	TRBD2	NA	CASSRTSGRANEQFF	TGTGCCAGCAGCCGCACTAGCGGGAGGGCCAATGAGCAGTTCTTC
TRBV21-1	TRBJ2-7	NA	once	CASSSRDREVSYEQYF	TGTGCCAGCAGCAGCCGGGACAGGGAGGTATCCTACGAGCAGTACTTC
TRBV7-2	TRBJ2-3	NA	NA	CASSSFLDPTQYF	TGTGCCAGCAGCTCGTTCCTAGACCCCACGCAGTATTTT
TRBV5-1	TRBJ1-1	NA	NA	CASSFNAGVGTEAFF	TGCGCCAGCAGCTTTAACGCAGGGGTGGGGACTGAAGCTTTCTTT
TRBV9	TRBJ1-5	TRBD1	NA	CASSADRDQPQHF	TGTGCCAGCAGCGCGGACAGGGATCAGCCCCAGCATTTT
TRBV28	TRBJ2-7	TRBD1	NA	CASRPLGTGGYGQYF	TGTGCCAGCAGACCCCTCGGGACAGGGGGGTATGGGCAGTACTTC
TRBV28	TRBJ2-7	NA	once	CASSTFRQDSSYEQYF	TGTGCCAGCAGCACCTTTCGACAGGACAGCTCCTACGAGCAGTACTTC
TRBV11-2	TRBJ1-1	NA	few	CASSPPLNDRGAEAFF	TGTGCCAGCAGTCCTCCTCTCAATGACCGGGGGGCTGAAGCTTTCTTT
TRBV28	TRBJ2-7	TRBD1	once	CASSFPDRANEQYF	TGTGCCAGCAGTTTTCCGGACAGGGCTAACGAGCAGTACTTC
TRBV2	TRBJ2-1	NA	NA	CASMPGNYNEQFF	TGTGCCAGCATGCCAGGGAACTACAATGAGCAGTTCTTC
TRBV29-1	TRBJ2-1	TRBD2	few	CSAQGLAGGFSYNEQFF	TGCAGCGCCCAGGGACTAGCGGGAGGGTTCTCCTACAATGAGCAGTTCTTC
TRBV7-3	TRBJ2-6	NA	NA	CASSPESGANVLTF	TGTGCCAGCAGCCCTGAGTCCGGGGCCAACGTCCTGACTTTC
TRBV28	TRBJ1-5	TRBD1	few	CAHSTGGPINQPQHF	TGTGCCCACAGTACAGGGGGGCCCATAAATCAGCCCCAGCATTTT
TRBV28	TRBJ1-2	NA	NA	CASQPIKEGAYGYTF	TGTGCCAGCCAACCCATTAAAGAGGGCGCCTATGGCTACACCTTC
TRBV15	TRBJ1-1	TRBD1	NA	CATSRESGTGIFF	TGTGCCACCAGCAGAGAAAGCGGGACAGGGATTTTCTTT
TRBV2	TRBJ2-7	NA	NA	CASRYRGNTYEQYF	TGTGCCAGCAGGTATCGGGGGAATACCTACGAGCAGTACTTC
TRBV6-5	TRBJ2-2	NA	NA	CASSYSRGTGELFF	TGTGCCAGCAGTTACAGCAGGGGCACCGGGGAGCTGTTTTTT